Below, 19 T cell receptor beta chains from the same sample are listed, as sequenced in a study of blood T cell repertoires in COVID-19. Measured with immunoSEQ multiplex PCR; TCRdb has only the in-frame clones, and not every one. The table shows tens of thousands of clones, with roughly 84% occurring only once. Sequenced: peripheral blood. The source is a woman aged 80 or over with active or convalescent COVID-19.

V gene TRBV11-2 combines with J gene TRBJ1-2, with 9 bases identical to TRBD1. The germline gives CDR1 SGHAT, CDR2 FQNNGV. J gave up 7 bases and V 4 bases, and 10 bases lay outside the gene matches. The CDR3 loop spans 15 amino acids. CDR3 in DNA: TGTGCCAGCAGCTCCGACAGGGGGTCTTATGGTGGCTACACCTTC. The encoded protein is CASSSDRGSYGGYTF.

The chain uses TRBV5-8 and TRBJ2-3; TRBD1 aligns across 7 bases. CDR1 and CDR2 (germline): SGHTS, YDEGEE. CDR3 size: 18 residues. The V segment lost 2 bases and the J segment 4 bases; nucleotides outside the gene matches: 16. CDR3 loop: CASSFMASEGAIPDTQYF. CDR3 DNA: TGTGCCAGCAGCTTTATGGCCTCCGAGGGGGCGATACCAGATACGCAGTATTTT.

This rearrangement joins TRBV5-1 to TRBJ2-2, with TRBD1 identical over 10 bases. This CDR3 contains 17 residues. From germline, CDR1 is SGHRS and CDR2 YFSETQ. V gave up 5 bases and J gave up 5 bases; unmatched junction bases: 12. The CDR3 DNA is TGCGCCAGCAGGGGATATTCGGGACAGGGGCTAACCGGGGAGCTGTTTTTT. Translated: CASRGYSGQGLTGELFF.

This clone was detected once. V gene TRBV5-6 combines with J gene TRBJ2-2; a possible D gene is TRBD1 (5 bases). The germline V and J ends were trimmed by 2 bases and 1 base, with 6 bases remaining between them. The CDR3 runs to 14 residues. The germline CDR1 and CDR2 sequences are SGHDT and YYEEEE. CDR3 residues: CASSFTGNTGELFF. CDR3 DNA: TGTGCCAGCAGCTTTACAGGGAACACCGGGGAGCTGTTTTTT.

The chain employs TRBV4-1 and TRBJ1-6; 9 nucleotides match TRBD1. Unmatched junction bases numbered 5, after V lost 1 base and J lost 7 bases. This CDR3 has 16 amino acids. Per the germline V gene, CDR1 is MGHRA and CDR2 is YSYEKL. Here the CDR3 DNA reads TGCGCCAGCAGCCAAGGCCCGGACAGGGGAAATTCACCCCTCCACTTT. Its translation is CASSQGPDRGNSPLHF.

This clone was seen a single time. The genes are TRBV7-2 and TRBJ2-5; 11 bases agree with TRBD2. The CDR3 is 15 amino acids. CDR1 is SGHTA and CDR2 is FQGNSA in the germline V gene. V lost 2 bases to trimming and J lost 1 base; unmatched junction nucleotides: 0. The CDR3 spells CASSLTSGGQETQYF. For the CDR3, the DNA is TGTGCCAGCAGCTTAACTAGCGGGGGCCAAGAGACCCAGTACTTC.

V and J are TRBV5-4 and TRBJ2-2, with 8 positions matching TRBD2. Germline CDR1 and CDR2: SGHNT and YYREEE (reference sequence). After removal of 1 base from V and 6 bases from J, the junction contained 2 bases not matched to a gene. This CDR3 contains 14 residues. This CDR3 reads CASSLRGGAGELFF. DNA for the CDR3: TGTGCCAGCAGCTTGCGGGGGGGGGCCGGGGAGCTGTTTTTT.

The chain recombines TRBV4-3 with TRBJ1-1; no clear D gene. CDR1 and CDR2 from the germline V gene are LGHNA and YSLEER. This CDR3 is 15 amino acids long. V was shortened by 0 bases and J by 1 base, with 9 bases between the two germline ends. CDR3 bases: TGCGCCAGCAGCCAAGATGGCAGGTCGAACACTGAAGCTTTCTTT. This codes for CASSQDGRSNTEAFF.

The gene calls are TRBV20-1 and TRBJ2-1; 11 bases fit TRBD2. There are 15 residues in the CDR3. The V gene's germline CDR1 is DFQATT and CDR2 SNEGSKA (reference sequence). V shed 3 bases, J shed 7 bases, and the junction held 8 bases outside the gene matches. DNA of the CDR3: TGCAGTGCTAGTTCGAGACTAGCGGGGAAAAATGAGCAGTTCTTC. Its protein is CSASSRLAGKNEQFF.

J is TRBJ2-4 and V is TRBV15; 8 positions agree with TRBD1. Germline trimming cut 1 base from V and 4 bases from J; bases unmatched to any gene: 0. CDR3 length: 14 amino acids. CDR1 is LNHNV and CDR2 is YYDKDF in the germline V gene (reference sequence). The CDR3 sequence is CATSRGDRKNIQYF. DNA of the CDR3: TGTGCCACCAGCAGAGGGGACAGGAAAAACATTCAGTACTTC. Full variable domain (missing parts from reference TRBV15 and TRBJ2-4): DAMVIQNPRYQVTQFGKPVTLSCSQTLNHNVMYWYQQKSSQAPKLLFHYYDKDFNNEADTPDNFQSRRPNTSFCFLDIRSPGLGDTAMYLCATSRGDRKNIQYFGAGTRLSVL.

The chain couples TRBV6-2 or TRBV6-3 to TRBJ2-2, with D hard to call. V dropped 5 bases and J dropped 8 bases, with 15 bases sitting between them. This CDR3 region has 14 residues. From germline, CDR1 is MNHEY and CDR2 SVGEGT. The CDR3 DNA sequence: TGTGCCAGCAGTCCCTCCGGGTACCAAGGGGAGCTGTTTTTT. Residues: CASSPSGYQGELFF.

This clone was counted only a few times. The CDR3 nucleotides read TGTGCCAGTAGTCCCGGGACAGGGGGCGGAACTGAAGCTTTCTTT. This encodes CASSPGTGGGTEAFF. The gene calls are TRBV6-5 and TRBJ1-1; 12 nucleotides align to TRBD1. The CDR3 contains 15 residues. V was clipped by 9 bases and J by 5 bases; unmatched bases: 10. CDR1 and CDR2 from the germline V gene are MNHEY and SVGAGI.

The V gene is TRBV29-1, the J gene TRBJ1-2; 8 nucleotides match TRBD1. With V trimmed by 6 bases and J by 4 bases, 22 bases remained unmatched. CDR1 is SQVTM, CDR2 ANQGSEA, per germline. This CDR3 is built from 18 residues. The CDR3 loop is CSVHLQGALGSDSYGYTF. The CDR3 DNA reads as TGCAGCGTCCATCTTCAGGGGGCGCTCGGTTCGGACAGCTATGGCTACACCTTC.

DNA for the CDR3: TGTGCCAGCAGCGTACAGGGCTTTGGAAACACCATATATTTT. This encodes CASSVQGFGNTIYF. The gene calls are TRBV9 and TRBJ1-3; perhaps TRBD1 as D (5 bases). V was pared by 1 base and J by 3 bases, with 8 bases between. CDR1 is SGDLS and CDR2 is YYNGEE in the germline V gene. The CDR3 sequence is 14 residues long.

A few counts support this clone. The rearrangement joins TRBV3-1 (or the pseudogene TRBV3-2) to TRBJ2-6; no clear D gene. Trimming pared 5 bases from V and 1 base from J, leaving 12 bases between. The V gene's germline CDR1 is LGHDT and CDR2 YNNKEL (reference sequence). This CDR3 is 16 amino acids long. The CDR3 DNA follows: TGTGCCAGCAGCTACATTTTGTCTTCTGGGGCCAACGTCCTGACTTTC. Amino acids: CASSYILSSGANVLTF.

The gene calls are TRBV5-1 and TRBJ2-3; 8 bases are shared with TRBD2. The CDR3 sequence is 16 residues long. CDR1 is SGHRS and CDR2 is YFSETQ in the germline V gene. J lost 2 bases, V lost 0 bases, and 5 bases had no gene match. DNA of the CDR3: TGCGCCAGCAGCTTGGAGGCAGCGGGGGACACAGATACGCAGTATTTT. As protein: CASSLEAAGDTDTQYF. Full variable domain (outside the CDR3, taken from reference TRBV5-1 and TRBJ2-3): KAGVTQTPRYLIKTRGQQVTLSCSPISGHRSVSWYQQTPGQGLQFLFEYFSETQRNKGNFPGRFSGRQFSNSRSEMNVSTLELGDSALYLCASSLEAAGDTDTQYFGPGTRLTVL.

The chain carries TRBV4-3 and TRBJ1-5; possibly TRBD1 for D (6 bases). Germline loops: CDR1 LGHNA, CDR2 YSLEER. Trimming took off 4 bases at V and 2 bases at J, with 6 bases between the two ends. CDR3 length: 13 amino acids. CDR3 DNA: TGCGCCAGCAGCCCAGGGGGCAATCAGCCCCAGCATTTT. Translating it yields CASSPGGNQPQHF.

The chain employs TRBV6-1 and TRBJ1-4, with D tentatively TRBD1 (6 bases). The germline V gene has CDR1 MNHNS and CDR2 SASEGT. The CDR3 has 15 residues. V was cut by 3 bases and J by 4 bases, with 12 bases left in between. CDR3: CASSDYRVLNEKLFF. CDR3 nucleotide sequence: TGTGCCAGCAGTGATTACAGGGTCCTTAATGAAAAACTGTTTTTT.

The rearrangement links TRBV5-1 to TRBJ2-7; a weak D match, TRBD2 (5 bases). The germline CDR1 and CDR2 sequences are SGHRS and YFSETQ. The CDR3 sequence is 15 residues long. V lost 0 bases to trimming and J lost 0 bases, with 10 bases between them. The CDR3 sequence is CASSLGSGSSYEQYF. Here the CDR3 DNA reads TGCGCCAGCAGCTTGGGAAGCGGCAGCTCCTACGAGCAGTACTTC.